The 11 T cell receptor beta chains below all came from one sample that was sequenced in a study of shared clonotypes between healthy human individuals. This table comes from immunoSEQ multiplex PCR, and its TCRdb copy is limited to in-frame clones, with some not included. Of 2 million to 2.5 million clones listed, 92% are singletons. The sequenced material came from naive CD4+ T cells from PBMCs. Noted subset: CD45RA+ positively selected. These receptors were taken from a man younger than 35 in good health. Some clones in this sample may be carry-over from other donors' samples.

The chain employs TRBV27 and TRBJ2-1; D unclear. Germline loops: CDR1 MNHEY, CDR2 SMNVEV (reference sequence). The CDR3 is 15 amino acids. Trimming removed 3 bases from V and 5 bases from J, with 14 bases in between. CDR3 in amino acids: CASSFLGGRDNEQFF. CDR3 bases: TGTGCCAGCAGTTTCCTCGGCGGCCGGGACAATGAGCAGTTCTTC.

The V call is TRBV10-3, the J call TRBJ2-7; TRBD2 matches at 11 bases. The J segment lost 6 bases and the V segment lost 6 bases, leaving 7 bases of the junction unmatched. The CDR3 totals 14 residues. The germline CDR1 and CDR2 sequences are ENHRY and SYGVKD. Here the CDR3 reads CAISQLGTSGEQYF. DNA of the CDR3: TGTGCCATCAGCCAACTTGGGACTAGCGGCGAGCAGTACTTC.

V usage is TRBV18 and J usage is TRBJ2-1; D is unresolved. This CDR3 is 15 amino acids long. The germline V gene encodes CDR1 KGHSH and CDR2 LQKENI. Trimming left V 4 bases short and J 3 bases short, with 13 bases between. The CDR3 coding sequence is TGTGCCAGCTCACGAGTCAAGGATAGCTACAATGAGCAGTTCTTC. It is translated as CASSRVKDSYNEQFF.

The V gene is TRBV5-6, the J gene TRBJ2-7; TRBD1 agrees at 9 bases. V lost 1 base to trimming and J lost 5 bases; unmatched junction nucleotides: 7. Germline values: CDR1 SGHDT, CDR2 YYEEEE. The CDR3 totals 15 residues. CDR3 in DNA: TGTGCCAGCAGCTTGTTCCTAACAGGGGGCGACGAGCAGTACTTC. Translating gives CASSLFLTGGDEQYF.

The V and J genes are TRBV6-1 and TRBJ1-5; 10 bases are a match to TRBD1. CDR3 length: 16 amino acids. Germline V CDR1 and CDR2: MNHNS, SASEGT. V lost 4 bases to trimming and J lost 2 bases; unmatched junction nucleotides: 5. CDR3 in DNA: TGTGCCAGCAGTGCGAGGGACAGGGGTGGCAATCAGCCCCAGCATTTT. It is translated as CASSARDRGGNQPQHF.

This clone was recorded only once. This sequence joins TRBV6-5 and TRBJ1-3; possible D gene TRBD1, 5 bases. This CDR3 region has 15 residues. Trimming cost V 6 bases and J 0 bases, with 12 bases left between them. In germline, CDR1 is MNHEY, CDR2 SVGAGI. The CDR3 reads CASSRGRSSGNTIYF. CDR3 sequence (DNA): TGTGCCAGCAGCCGGGGACGGAGCTCTGGAAACACCATATATTTT.

This chain joins TRBV18 and TRBJ1-3; tentative D call: TRBD1 (5 bases). Trimming stripped 2 bases from V and 0 bases from J, with 11 bases between. From germline, CDR1 is KGHSH and CDR2 LQKENI. The CDR3 is 16 residues long. The CDR3 protein is CASSPVSGSSGNTIYF. The CDR3 DNA reads TGTGCCAGCTCACCAGTATCAGGGAGCTCTGGAAACACCATATATTTT.

This chain connects TRBV4-3 to TRBJ2-2; D is perhaps TRBD1 (5 bases). Germline-derived CDR1 and CDR2 are LGHNA and YSLEER. CDR3 size: 17 residues. V was shortened by 4 bases and J by 0 bases, with 15 bases between the two germline ends. CDR3 DNA sequence: TGCGCCAGCAGCCTTCGCACCGACAGCGCGAACACCGGGGAGCTGTTTTTT. Translating gives CASSLRTDSANTGELFF.

This clone was counted once. This chain links TRBV5-1 with TRBJ2-2; D gene ambiguous. The V end was cut by 0 bases, the J end by 4 bases, with 7 bases between. The CDR3 is 14 residues long. CDR1 is SGHRS, CDR2 YFSETQ, per germline. CDR3 residues: CASSLEGLTGELFF. The CDR3 nucleotides are TGCGCCAGCAGCTTGGAGGGTCTCACCGGGGAGCTGTTTTTT.

This chain joins TRBV12-5 and TRBJ2-3; TRBD1 matches 8 bases. V shed 0 bases and J 2 bases; nucleotides not matched to a gene: 19. Germline CDR1 LGHNT, CDR2 FRNRAP. The CDR3 extends over 21 amino acids. The CDR3 DNA reads TGTGCTAGTGGTTTGGTACGGGACAGGCGGAAAAGCCGGGGAATCACAGATACGCAGTATTTT. Translated, it gives CASGLVRDRRKSRGITDTQYF.

The chain joins TRBV7-3 to TRBJ1-5; no firm D call. Looked up from germline, CDR1 is SGHTA and CDR2 is FQGTGA. The CDR3 runs 18 residues. Deletions cut 1 base from V and 5 bases from J, with 21 bases between. CDR3 loop: CASSLKSRGRSPYQPQHF. The DNA for the CDR3 is TGTGCCAGCAGCTTAAAATCGCGCGGGCGCTCCCCCTATCAGCCCCAGCATTTT.